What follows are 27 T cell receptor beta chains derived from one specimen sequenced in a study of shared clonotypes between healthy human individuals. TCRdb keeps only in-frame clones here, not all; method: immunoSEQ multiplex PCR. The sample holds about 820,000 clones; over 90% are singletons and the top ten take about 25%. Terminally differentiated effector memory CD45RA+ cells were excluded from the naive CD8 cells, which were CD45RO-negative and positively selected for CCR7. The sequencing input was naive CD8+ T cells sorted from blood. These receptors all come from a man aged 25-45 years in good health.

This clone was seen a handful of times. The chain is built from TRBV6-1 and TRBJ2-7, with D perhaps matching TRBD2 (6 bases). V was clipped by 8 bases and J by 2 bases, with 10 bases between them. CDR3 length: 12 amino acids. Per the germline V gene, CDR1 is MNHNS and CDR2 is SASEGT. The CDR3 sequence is CASGGIPYEQYF. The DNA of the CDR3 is TGTGCCAGCGGCGGGATCCCCTACGAGCAGTACTTC.

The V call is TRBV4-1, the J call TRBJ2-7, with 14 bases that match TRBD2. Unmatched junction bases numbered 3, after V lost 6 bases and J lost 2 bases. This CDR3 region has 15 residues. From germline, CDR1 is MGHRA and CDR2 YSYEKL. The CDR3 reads CASSRTSGRTYEQYF. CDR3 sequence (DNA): TGCGCCAGCAGTCGGACTAGCGGGAGGACCTACGAGCAGTACTTC.

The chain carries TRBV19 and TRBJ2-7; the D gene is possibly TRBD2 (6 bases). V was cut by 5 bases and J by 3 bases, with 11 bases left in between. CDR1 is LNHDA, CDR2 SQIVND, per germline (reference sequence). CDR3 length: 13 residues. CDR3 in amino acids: CASSVGLHYEQYF. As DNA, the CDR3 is TGTGCCAGTAGTGTGGGACTTCACTACGAGCAGTACTTC.

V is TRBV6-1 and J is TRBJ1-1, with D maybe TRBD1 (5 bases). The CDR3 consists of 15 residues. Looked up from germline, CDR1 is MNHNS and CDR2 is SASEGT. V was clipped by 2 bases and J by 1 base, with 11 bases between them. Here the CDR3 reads CASSESVGQNTEAFF. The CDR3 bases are TGTGCCAGCAGTGAAAGTGTGGGGCAGAACACTGAAGCTTTCTTT.

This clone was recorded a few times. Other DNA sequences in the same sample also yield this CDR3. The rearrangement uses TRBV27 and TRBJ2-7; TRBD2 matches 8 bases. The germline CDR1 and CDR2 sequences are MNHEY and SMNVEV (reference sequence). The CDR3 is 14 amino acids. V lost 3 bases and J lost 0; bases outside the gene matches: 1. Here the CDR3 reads CASSFSGSSYEQYF. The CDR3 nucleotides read TGTGCCAGCAGTTTCAGCGGGAGCTCCTACGAGCAGTACTTC.

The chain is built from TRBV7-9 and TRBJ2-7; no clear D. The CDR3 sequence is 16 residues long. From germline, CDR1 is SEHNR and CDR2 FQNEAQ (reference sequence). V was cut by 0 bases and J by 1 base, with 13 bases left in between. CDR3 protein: CASSLAEGLRSYEQYF. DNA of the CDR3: TGTGCCAGCAGCTTAGCGGAAGGGCTTCGTTCCTACGAGCAGTACTTC.

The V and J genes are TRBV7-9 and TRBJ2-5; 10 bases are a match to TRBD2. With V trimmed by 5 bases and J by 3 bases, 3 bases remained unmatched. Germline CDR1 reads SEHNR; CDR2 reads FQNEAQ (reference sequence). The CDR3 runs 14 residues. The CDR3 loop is CASSLLAGEETQYF. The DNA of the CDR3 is TGTGCCAGCAGCCTCCTAGCGGGGGAAGAGACCCAGTACTTC. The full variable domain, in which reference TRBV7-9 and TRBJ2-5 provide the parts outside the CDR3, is DTGVSQNPRHKITKRGQNVTFRCDPISEHNRLYWYRQTLGQGPEFLTYFQNEAQLEKSRLLSDRFSAERPKGSFSTLEIQRTEQGDSAMYLCASSLLAGEETQYFGPGTRLLVL.

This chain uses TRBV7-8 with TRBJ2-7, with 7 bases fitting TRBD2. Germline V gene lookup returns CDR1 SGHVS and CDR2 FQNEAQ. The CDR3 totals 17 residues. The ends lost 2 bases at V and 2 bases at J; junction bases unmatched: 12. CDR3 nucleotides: TGTGCCAGCAGCTTACTCTTTTCGGCGGGAGCCGCCTACGAGCAGTACTTC. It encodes CASSLLFSAGAAYEQYF.

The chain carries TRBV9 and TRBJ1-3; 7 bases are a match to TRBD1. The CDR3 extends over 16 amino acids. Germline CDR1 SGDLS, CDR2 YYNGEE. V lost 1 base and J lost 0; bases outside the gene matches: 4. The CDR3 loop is CASSVLDRTSGNTIYF. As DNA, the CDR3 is TGTGCCAGCAGCGTACTGGACAGGACCTCTGGAAACACCATATATTTT.

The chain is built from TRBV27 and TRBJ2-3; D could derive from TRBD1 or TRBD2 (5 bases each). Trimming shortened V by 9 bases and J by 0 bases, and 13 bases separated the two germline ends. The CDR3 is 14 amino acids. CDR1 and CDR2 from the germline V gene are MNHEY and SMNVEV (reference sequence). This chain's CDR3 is CASAWGSSTDTQYF. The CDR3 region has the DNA TGTGCCAGTGCCTGGGGGTCTAGCACAGATACGCAGTATTTT.

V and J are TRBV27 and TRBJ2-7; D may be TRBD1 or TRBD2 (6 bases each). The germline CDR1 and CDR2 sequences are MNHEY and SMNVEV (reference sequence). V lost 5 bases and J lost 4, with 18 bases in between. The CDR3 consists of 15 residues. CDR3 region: CASSHDRRGSYEQYF. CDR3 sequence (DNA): TGTGCCAGCAGTCATGACAGGAGGGGCAGTTACGAGCAGTACTTC.

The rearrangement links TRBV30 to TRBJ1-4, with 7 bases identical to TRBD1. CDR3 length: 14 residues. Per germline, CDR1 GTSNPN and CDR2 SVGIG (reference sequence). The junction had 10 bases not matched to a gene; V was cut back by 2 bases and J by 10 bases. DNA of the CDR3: TGTGCCTGGAGTCCCGGGACAGTTCTTGGAAAACTGTTTTTT. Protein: CAWSPGTVLGKLFF.

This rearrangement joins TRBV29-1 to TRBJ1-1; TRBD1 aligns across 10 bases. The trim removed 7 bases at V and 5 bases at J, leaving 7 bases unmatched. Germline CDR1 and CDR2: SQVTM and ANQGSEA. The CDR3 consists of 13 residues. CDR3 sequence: CSGRTGGYTEAFF. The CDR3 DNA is TGCAGCGGAAGGACAGGGGGTTATACTGAAGCTTTCTTT.

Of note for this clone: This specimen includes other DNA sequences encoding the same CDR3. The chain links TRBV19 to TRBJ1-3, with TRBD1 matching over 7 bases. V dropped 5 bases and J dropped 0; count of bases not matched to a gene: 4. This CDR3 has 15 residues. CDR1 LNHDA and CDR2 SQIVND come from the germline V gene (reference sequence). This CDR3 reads CASSEGQLSGNTIYF. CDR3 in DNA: TGTGCCAGTAGTGAGGGACAGCTCTCTGGAAACACCATATATTTT.

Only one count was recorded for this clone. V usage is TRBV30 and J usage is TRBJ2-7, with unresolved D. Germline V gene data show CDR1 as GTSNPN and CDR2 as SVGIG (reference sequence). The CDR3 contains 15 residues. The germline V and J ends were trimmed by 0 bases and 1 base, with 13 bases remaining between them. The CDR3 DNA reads TGTGCCTGGAGTGTACAGCCTGATTCTTCCTACGAGCAGTACTTC. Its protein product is CAWSVQPDSSYEQYF.

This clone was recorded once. The CDR3 DNA reads TGCGCCAGCAGCCAAGGTGTCGGCGGGAATACGCAGTATTTT. Amino acids: CASSQGVGGNTQYF. This rearrangement joins TRBV4-1 to TRBJ2-3; weak D call: TRBD2 (6 bases). This CDR3 contains 14 residues. CDR1 and CDR2 (germline): MGHRA, YSYEKL. The germline V and J ends were trimmed by 1 base and 7 bases, with 12 bases remaining between them.

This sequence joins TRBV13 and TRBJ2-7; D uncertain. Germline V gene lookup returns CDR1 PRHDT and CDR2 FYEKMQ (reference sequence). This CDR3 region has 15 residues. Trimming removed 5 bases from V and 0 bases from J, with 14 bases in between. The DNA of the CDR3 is TGTGCCAGCAGCCTTGGAAACCCAAGCTCCTACGAGCAGTACTTC. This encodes CASSLGNPSSYEQYF.

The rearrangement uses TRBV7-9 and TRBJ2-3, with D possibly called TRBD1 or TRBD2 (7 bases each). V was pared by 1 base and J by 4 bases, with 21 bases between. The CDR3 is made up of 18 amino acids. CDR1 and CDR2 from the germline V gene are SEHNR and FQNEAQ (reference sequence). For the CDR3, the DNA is TGTGCCAGCAGCTTAGTAGGGGGCGGGAGTTCGAGGGCAGATACGCAGTATTTT. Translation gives CASSLVGGGSSRADTQYF.

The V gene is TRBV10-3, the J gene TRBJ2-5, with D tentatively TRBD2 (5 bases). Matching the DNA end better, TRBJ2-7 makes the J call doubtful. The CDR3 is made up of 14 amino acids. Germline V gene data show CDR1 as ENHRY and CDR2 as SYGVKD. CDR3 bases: TGTGCCATCAGTGAGACGGAGGCTAGCTACGAGCAGTACTTC. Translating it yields CAISETEASYEQYF.

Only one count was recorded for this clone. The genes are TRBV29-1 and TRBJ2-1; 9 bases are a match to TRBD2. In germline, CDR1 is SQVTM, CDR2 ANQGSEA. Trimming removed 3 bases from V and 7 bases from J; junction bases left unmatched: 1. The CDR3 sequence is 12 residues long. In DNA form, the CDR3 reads TGCAGCGTTGACACTAGCGGGAATGAGCAGTTCTTC. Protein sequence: CSVDTSGNEQFF.

The CDR3 nucleotides are TGCGCCAGCAGCTTGGGGCCACTAGCGGGAGGGCCGGGGGGCAATGAGCAGTTCTTC. Encoded protein: CASSLGPLAGGPGGNEQFF. V usage is TRBV5-1 and J usage is TRBJ2-1; TRBD2 aligns across 13 bases. V lost 0 bases and J lost 6; bases outside the gene matches: 12. The CDR3 runs to 19 residues. The germline V gene has CDR1 SGHRS and CDR2 YFSETQ.

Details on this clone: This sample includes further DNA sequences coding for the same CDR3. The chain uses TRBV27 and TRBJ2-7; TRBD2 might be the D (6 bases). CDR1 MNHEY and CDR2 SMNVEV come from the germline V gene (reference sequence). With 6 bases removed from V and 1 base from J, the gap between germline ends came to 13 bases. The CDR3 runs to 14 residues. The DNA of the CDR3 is TGTGCCAGCAGCCTCAGCGGGCCTTCCTACGAGCAGTACTTC. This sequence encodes CASSLSGPSYEQYF.

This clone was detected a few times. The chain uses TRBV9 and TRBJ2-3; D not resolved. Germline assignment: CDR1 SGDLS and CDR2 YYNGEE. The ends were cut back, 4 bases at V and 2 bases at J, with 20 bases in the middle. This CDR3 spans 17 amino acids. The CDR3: CASSIHLDWIDTDTQYF. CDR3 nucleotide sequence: TGTGCCAGCAGCATTCACCTCGACTGGATTGACACAGATACGCAGTATTTT.

The CDR3 DNA is TGTGCCATCAGTGGGACAGCAGCCTACGAGCAGTACTTC. Its protein is CAISGTAAYEQYF. The chain uses TRBV10-3 and TRBJ2-7; maybe TRBD1 (6 bases). The germline gives CDR1 ENHRY, CDR2 SYGVKD. V was trimmed by 4 bases and J by 2 bases, leaving 9 bases between them. The CDR3 loop spans 13 amino acids.

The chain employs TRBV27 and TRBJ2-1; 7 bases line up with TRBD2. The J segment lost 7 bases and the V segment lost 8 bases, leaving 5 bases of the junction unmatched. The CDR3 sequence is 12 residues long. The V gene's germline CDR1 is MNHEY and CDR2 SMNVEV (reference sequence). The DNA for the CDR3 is TGTGCCAGCCGCATGGGGGGGAATGAGCAGTTCTTC. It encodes CASRMGGNEQFF.

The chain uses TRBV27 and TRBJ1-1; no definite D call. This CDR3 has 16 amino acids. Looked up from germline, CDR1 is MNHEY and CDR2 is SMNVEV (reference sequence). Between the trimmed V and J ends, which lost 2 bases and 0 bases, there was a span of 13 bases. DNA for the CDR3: TGTGCCAGCAGTTTAAGATTTGGCCAGGTGAACACTGAAGCTTTCTTT. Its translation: CASSLRFGQVNTEAFF.

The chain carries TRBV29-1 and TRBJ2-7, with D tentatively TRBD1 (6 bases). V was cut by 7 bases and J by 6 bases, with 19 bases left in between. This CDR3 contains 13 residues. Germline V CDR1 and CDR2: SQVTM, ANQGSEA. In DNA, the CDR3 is TGCAGCGCCATAAGCCAGGGGAAAGTCGAGCAGTACTTC. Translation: CSAISQGKVEQYF.